This is a list of T cell receptor beta chains from one sample in a study of CD4 T cells in relation to SARS-CoV-2 and coronaviruses. Data came from immunoSEQ multiplex PCR; TCRdb stores just in-frame clones and leaves some out. Among about 25,000 clones, 76% were seen once, and the ten largest hold 20% to 25%. These receptors lack a known antigen. Sequenced material: CD4+ T cells from PBMCs, cultured in vitro. The receptor set was obtained from a human donor in good health. The CDR3 runs from the conserved cysteine through the conserved F or W. The D gene is left open where the match is weak. For some rows the clone size is stated as once, few or many, or as a class when expanded; others skip it.

d_gene	v_gene	abundance	j_gene	CDR3nt	CDR3aa
TRBD1	TRBV4-1	few	TRBJ1-6	TGCGCCAGCAGAGGACAGGGGGCTCCCAATTCACCCCTCCACTTT	CASRGQGAPNSPLHF
TRBD1	TRBV7-3	-	TRBJ2-1	TGTGCCAGCAGCCCCGCCCCGGGACAGGGCATTTCAGAGCAGTTCTTC	CASSPAPGQGISEQFF
TRBD2	TRBV5-1	-	TRBJ2-7	TGCGCCAGCAGCCCGATGTATAGCGGGGGGAACTACGAGCAGTACTTC	CASSPMYSGGNYEQYF
TRBD2	TRBV2	-	TRBJ2-5	TGTGCCAGCACCGAAGGGCTAGCGGGGGGCGAAGAGACCCAGTACTTC	CASTEGLAGGEETQYF
-	TRBV6-5	once	TRBJ2-1	TGTGCCAGCAGCCGGGACCACTACAATGAGCAGTTCTTC	CASSRDHYNEQFF
-	TRBV6-5	-	TRBJ1-3	TGTGCCAGCAGTTACTCGAGCGGGAACACCATATATTTT	CASSYSSGNTIYF
TRBD1	TRBV3-1/TRBV3-2	few	TRBJ2-7	TGTGCCAGCAGCCAGGGACAGGGTACGTCCGAGCAGTACTTC	CASSQGQGTSEQYF
-	TRBV5-1	-	TRBJ2-3	TGCGCCAGCAGCCAACCTGGTCAGGGGAGGCCGCAGTATTTT	CASSQPGQGRPQYF
-	TRBV6-5	-	TRBJ1-4	TGTGCCAGCAGTTATGGGGGGTCAACTAATGAAAAACTGTTTTTT	CASSYGGSTNEKLFF
-	TRBV7-2	-	TRBJ1-3	TGTGCCAGCAGCTTACCCACAGGGATCTCTGGAAACACCATATATTTT	CASSLPTGISGNTIYF
-	TRBV7-8	-	TRBJ2-2	TGTGCCAGCAGCTTAGGGGCAGGTTTTAACACCGGGGAGCTGTTTTTT	CASSLGAGFNTGELFF
TRBD2	TRBV11-2	-	TRBJ2-5	TGTGCCAGCAGCATTGGGACTAGTAGGGAGACCCAGTACTTC	CASSIGTSRETQYF
TRBD2	TRBV7-2	-	TRBJ2-3	TGTGCCAGCAGCTTCAGAGCGGGAGAGGCCAGAGATACGCAGTATTTT	CASSFRAGEARDTQYF
-	TRBV10-3	-	TRBJ2-3	TGTGCCATCAGTGCCACAGGGTTGGCCACAGATACGCAGTATTTT	CAISATGLATDTQYF
-	TRBV7-9	-	TRBJ1-2	TGTGCCAGTGGGGGGTCATGGGCTATGAACTATGGCTACACCTTC	CASGGSWAMNYGYTF
-	TRBV6-6	few	TRBJ1-5	TGTGCCAGCAGCCAACCCTATAGCAATCAGCCCCAGCATTTT	CASSQPYSNQPQHF
-	TRBV30	-	TRBJ2-1	TGTGCCTGGAGGGCGGGCGCGAACAATGAGCAGTTCTTC	CAWRAGANNEQFF
-	TRBV5-4	-	TRBJ2-5	TGTGCCAGCAGCCCGACAGGGACTCAAGAGACCCAGTACTTC	CASSPTGTQETQYF
TRBD1	TRBV4-1	-	TRBJ1-1	TGCGCCAGCAGCCCCCGGGACAGGGGGGACACTGAAGCTTTCTTT	CASSPRDRGDTEAFF
TRBD2	TRBV2	-	TRBJ2-7	TGTGCCAGCATCCTACGCCCCACTAGCGGGCCAAACTACGAGCAGTACTTC	CASILRPTSGPNYEQYF
-	TRBV20-1	-	TRBJ2-3	TGCAGTGTTCAGGCAGGAGATACGCAGTATTTT	CSVQAGDTQYF
TRBD2	TRBV5-1	-	TRBJ2-1	TGCGCCAGCAGCGTGACTAGCGGGTCTCACAATGAGCAGTTCTTC	CASSVTSGSHNEQFF
TRBD1	TRBV27	-	TRBJ1-5	TGTGCCAGCAGTTCCGGGACAGGGTATCAGCCCCAGCATTTT	CASSSGTGYQPQHF
TRBD2	TRBV5-6	-	TRBJ2-5	TGTGCCAGCAGCTTGGTGACTAGCGGGAGTCGAGAGACCCAGTACTTC	CASSLVTSGSRETQYF
TRBD2	TRBV3-1/TRBV3-2	-	TRBJ2-7	TGTGCCAGCAGCCAATCGGAACTAGCGGGAGGGTACGAGCAGTACTTC	CASSQSELAGGYEQYF
TRBD1	TRBV19	once	TRBJ1-5	TGTGCCAGTAGTATCGGGACAGGGAATAGCAATCAGCCCCAGCATTTT	CASSIGTGNSNQPQHF
TRBD1	TRBV7-2	-	TRBJ1-5	TGTGCCAGCAGCTTAGCGACAGGGTGGGGTCAGCCCCAGCATTTT	CASSLATGWGQPQHF
TRBD1	TRBV2	-	TRBJ1-6	TGTGCCAGCAGGAGACAGGGAGTCCGAAATAATTCACCCCTCCACTTT	CASRRQGVRNNSPLHF
TRBD2	TRBV18	once	TRBJ2-7	TGTGCCAGCTCACCCGGGGGTAGCGGGAGCTACGAGCAGTACTTC	CASSPGGSGSYEQYF
TRBD1	TRBV6-5	once	TRBJ1-2	TGTGCCAGCAGTTACTCGAGGGGGCGGGAGTCTGGCTACACCTTC	CASSYSRGRESGYTF
-	TRBV2	-	TRBJ1-1	TGTGCCAGCAGTAAACAGGGCTGGGGGACTGAAGCTTTCTTT	CASSKQGWGTEAFF
-	TRBV23-1	-	TRBJ2-1	TGCGCCAGCAGTCACTCCGGCGGACATGAGCAGTTCTTC	CASSHSGGHEQFF
TRBD1	TRBV12-3/TRBV12-4	-	TRBJ1-5	TGTGCCAGCAGCCCCCTGGACAGGGGCCCCCAGCATTTT	CASSPLDRGPQHF
-	TRBV29-1	-	TRBJ2-3	TGCAGCGTTGATGGGGGTACGGGAGATACGCAGTATTTT	CSVDGGTGDTQYF
-	TRBV5-6	once	TRBJ1-2	TGTGCCAGCAGCATCTCAGGGCGGGGGAACTATGGCTACACCTTC	CASSISGRGNYGYTF
-	TRBV13	few	TRBJ1-5	TGTGCCAGCAGCATCGGGGATCAGCCCCAGCATTTT	CASSIGDQPQHF
-	TRBV5-1	few	TRBJ1-3	TGCGCCAGCAGCTTGGGGACAGCTGGAAACACCATATATTTT	CASSLGTAGNTIYF
TRBD2	TRBV9	-	TRBJ2-1	TGTGCCAGCAGCGCTAGCGGGAGCTCCTACAATGAGCAGTTCTTC	CASSASGSSYNEQFF
-	TRBV7-2	-	TRBJ2-1	TGTGCCAGCACCATCGCCGGGACCCACAATGAGCAGTTCTTC	CASTIAGTHNEQFF
TRBD1	TRBV11-2	-	TRBJ1-2	TGTGCCAGCAGCCTCGATCCGGGACAGGGCTATGGCTACACCTTC	CASSLDPGQGYGYTF
TRBD1	TRBV19	-	TRBJ2-7	TGTGCCAGTAGTATTCTCGGAGACAGGGGGTACGAGCAGTACTTC	CASSILGDRGYEQYF
-	TRBV7-9	-	TRBJ2-3	TGTGCCAGCAGGGCGACTGGAGAAGATACGCAGTATTTT	CASRATGEDTQYF
TRBD1	TRBV5-1	-	TRBJ2-3	TGCGCCAGCAGGACAGGGGGCGGCACAGATACGCAGTATTTT	CASRTGGGTDTQYF
TRBD1	TRBV7-8	-	TRBJ2-3	TGTGCCAGCAGCTTAGTAGGAGGACAGGGCCCCACAGATACGCAGTATTTT	CASSLVGGQGPTDTQYF
TRBD1	TRBV7-2	-	TRBJ2-5	TGTGCCAGCAGCCCCAATAGACAGGGGGCTTCGGGGACCCAGTACTTC	CASSPNRQGASGTQYF
TRBD1	TRBV6-4	-	TRBJ1-1	TGTGCCAGCAGTGAGGGACAGTTGAACACTGAAGCTTTCTTT	CASSEGQLNTEAFF
-	TRBV10-3	-	TRBJ1-2	TGTGCCATCAGCGTCAGAGAAAAAGGGTACGGCTATGGCTACACCTTC	CAISVREKGYGYGYTF
-	TRBV7-3	-	TRBJ2-1	TGTGCCAGCAGCTTAATCTCTCTTGAAGGCTCCTACAATGAGCAGTTCTTC	CASSLISLEGSYNEQFF
-	TRBV28	few	TRBJ1-2	TGTGCCAGCACCCTAGGAGGCAGGGGCTATGGCTACACCTTC	CASTLGGRGYGYTF